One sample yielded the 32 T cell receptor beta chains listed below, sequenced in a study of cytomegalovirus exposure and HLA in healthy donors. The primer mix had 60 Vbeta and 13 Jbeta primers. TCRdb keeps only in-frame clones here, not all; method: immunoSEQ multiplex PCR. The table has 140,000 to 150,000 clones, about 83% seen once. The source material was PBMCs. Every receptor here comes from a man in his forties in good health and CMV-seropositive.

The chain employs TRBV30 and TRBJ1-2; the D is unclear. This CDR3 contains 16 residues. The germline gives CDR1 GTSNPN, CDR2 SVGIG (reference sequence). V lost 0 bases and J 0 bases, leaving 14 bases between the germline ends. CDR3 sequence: CAWSVLAIYSNYGYTF. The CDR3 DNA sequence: TGTGCCTGGAGTGTACTAGCGATATACTCTAACTATGGCTACACCTTC.

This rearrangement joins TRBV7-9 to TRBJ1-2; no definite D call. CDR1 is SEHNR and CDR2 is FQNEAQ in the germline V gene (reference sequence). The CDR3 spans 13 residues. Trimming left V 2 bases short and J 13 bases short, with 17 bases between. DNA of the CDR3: TGTGCCAGCAGCTTACCCGGAGGGAATGGCGTCACCTTC. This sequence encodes CASSLPGGNGVTF.

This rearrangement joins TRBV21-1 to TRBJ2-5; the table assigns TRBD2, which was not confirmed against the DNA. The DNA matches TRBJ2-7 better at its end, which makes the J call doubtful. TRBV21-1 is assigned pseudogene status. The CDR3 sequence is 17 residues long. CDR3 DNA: TGTGCCAGCAGCAGACTAGCGGGAGGTTCTTCTGCGTGCGAGCAGTACTTC. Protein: CASSRLAGGSSACEQYF.

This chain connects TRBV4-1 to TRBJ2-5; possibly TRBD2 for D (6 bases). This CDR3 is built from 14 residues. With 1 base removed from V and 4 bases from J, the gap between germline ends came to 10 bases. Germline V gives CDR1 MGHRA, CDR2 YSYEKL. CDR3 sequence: CASSQGGGRETQYF. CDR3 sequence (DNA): TGCGCCAGCAGCCAAGGAGGAGGGCGAGAGACCCAGTACTTC.

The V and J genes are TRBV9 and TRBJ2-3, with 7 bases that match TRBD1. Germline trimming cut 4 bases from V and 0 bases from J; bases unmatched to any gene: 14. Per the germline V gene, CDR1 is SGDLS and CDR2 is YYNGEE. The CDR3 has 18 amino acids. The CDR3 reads CASSRTIDRETSTDTQYF. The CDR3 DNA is TGTGCCAGCAGCCGCACCATTGACAGGGAAACTAGCACAGATACGCAGTATTTT. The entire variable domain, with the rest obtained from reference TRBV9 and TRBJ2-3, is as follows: DSGVTQTPKHLITATGQRVTLRCSPRSGDLSVYWYQQSLDQGLQFLIQYYNGEERAKGNILERFSAQQFPDLHSELNLSSLELGDSALYFCASSRTIDRETSTDTQYFGPGTRLTVL.

The CDR3 DNA reads TGCGCCAGCAGCTCAGGGGGGCTAGCGGGAGAGCAAGAGCAGTACTTC. Amino acids: CASSSGGLAGEQEQYF. The genes are TRBV5-1 and TRBJ2-7; 10 bases match TRBD2. Per the germline V gene, CDR1 is SGHRS and CDR2 is YFSETQ. The CDR3 is made up of 16 amino acids. The V and J ends lost 3 bases and 7 bases, in that order; junction bases with no gene match: 13.

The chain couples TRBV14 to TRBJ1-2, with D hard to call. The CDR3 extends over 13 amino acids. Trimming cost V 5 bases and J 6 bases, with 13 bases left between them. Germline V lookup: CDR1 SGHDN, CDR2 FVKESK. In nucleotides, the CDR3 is TGTGCCAGCAGCAGGACTCCCCGGGATGGCTACACCTTC. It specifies CASSRTPRDGYTF.

The CDR3 DNA reads as TGTGCCAGCAGCTTAACGACAGGGGATGGCGAGCAGTTCTTC. Amino acid sequence: CASSLTTGDGEQFF. This rearrangement joins TRBV11-3 to TRBJ2-1; the match to TRBD1 covers 8 bases. This CDR3 is 14 amino acids long. Germline V CDR1 and CDR2: SGHNT, YENEEA. V lost 2 bases to trimming and J lost 10 bases; unmatched junction nucleotides: 7. The whole variable domain, remainder taken from reference TRBV11-3 and TRBJ2-1, is EAGVVQSPRYKIIEKKQPVAFWCNPISGHNTLYWYLQNLGQGPELLIRYENEEAVDDSQLPKDRFSAERLKGVDSTLKIQPAELGDSAVYLCASSLTTGDGEQFFGPGTRLTVL.

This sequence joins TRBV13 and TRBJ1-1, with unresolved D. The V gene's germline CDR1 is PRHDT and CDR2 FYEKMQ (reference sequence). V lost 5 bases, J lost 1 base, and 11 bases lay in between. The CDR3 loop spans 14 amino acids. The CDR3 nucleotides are TGTGCCAGCAGCCCAAGAGGGCAGAACACTGAAGCTTTCTTT. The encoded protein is CASSPRGQNTEAFF.

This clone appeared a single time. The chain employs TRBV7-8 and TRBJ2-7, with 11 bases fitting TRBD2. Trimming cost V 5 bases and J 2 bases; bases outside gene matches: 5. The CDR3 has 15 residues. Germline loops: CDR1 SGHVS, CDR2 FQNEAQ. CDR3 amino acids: CASSTTSGTAYEQYF. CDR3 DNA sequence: TGTGCCAGCAGCACGACTAGCGGGACAGCCTACGAGCAGTACTTC.

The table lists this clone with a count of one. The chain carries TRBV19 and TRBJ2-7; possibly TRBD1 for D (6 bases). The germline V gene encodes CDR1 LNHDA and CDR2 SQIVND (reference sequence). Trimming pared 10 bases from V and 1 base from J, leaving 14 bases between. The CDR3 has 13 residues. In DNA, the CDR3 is TGTGCCACTGCCCGGGACAAATCCTACGAGCAGTACTTC. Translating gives CATARDKSYEQYF.

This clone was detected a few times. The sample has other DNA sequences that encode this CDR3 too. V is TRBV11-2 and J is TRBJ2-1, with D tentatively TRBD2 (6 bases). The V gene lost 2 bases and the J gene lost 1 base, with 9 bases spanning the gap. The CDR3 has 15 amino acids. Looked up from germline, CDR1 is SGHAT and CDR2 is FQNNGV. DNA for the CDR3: TGTGCCAGCAGCTTACTTGGGGGGTCCTACAATGAGCAGTTCTTC. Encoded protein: CASSLLGGSYNEQFF.

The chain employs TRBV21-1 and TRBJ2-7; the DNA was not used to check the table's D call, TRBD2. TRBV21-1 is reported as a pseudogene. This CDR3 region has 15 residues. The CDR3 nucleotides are TGTGCCAGCAGCTTTAACTGCGGGAGTAACGGCGAGCAGTACTTC. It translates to CASSFNCGSNGEQYF.

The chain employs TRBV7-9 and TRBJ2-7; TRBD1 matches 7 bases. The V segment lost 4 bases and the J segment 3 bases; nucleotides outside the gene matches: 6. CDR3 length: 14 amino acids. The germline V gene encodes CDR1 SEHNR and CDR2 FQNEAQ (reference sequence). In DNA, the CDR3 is TGTGCCAGCAGCTCATGGACAGGTCGCTACGAGCAGTACTTC. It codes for CASSSWTGRYEQYF.

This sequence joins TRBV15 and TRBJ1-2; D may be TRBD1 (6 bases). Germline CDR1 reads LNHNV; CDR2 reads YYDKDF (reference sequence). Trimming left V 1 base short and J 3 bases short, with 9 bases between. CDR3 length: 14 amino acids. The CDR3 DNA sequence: TGTGCCACCAGCAGAGGGGCAGGGGACTATGGCTACACCTTC. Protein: CATSRGAGDYGYTF.

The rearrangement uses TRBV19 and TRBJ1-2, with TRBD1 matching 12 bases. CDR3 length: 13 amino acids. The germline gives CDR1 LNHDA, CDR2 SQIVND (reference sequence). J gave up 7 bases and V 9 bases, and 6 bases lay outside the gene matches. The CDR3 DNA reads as TGTGCCAGCCTGGGACAGGGGGCGTTTGGCTACACCTTC. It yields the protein CASLGQGAFGYTF.

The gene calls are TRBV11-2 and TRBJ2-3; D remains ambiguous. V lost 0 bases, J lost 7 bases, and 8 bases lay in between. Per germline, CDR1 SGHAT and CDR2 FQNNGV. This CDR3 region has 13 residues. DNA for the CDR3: TGTGCCAGCAGCTTAGATCTACTCAATACGCAGTATTTT. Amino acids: CASSLDLLNTQYF.

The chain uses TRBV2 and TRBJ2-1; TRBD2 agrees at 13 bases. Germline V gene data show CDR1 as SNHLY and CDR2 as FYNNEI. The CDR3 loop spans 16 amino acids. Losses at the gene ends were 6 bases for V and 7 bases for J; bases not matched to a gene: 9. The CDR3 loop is CASRGLAGAIWNEQFF. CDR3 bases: TGTGCCAGCAGAGGACTAGCGGGAGCGATCTGGAATGAGCAGTTCTTC.

Here the CDR3 reads CASSQTGREQYF. As DNA, the CDR3 is TGCGCCAGCAGCCAGACAGGGAGGGAGCAGTACTTC. The chain carries TRBV5-1 and TRBJ2-7; perhaps TRBD1 as D (7 bases). The CDR3 runs to 12 residues. The ends were cut back, 4 bases at V and 7 bases at J, with 12 bases in the middle. Germline CDR1 is SGHRS and CDR2 is YFSETQ.

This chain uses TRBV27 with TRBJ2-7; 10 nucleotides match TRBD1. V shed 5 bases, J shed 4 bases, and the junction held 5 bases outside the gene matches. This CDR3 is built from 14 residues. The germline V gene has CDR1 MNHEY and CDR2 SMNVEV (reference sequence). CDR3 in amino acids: CASSVDRGGYEQYF. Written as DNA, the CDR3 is TGTGCCAGCAGTGTGGACAGGGGGGGATACGAGCAGTACTTC.

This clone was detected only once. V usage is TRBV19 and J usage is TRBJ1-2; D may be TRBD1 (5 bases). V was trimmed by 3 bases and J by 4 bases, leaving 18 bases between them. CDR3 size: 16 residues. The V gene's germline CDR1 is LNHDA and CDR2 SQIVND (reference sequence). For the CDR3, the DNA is TGTGCCAGTAGTATCCATCCCGGGGGAGAGATCTATGGCTACACCTTC. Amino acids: CASSIHPGGEIYGYTF. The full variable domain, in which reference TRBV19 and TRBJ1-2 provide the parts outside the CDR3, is DGGITQSPKYLFRKEGQNVTLSCEQNLNHDAMYWYRQDPGQGLRLIYYSQIVNDFQKGDIAEGYSVSREKKESFPLTVTSAQKNPTAFYLCASSIHPGGEIYGYTFGSGTRLTVV.

This CDR3 reads CASSPGQAGQPQHF. The CDR3 region has the DNA TGTGCCAGCAGCCCCGGACAGGCTGGTCAGCCCCAGCATTTT. V is TRBV7-9 and J is TRBJ1-5; TRBD1 aligns across 7 bases. Germline values: CDR1 SEHNR, CDR2 FQNEAQ (reference sequence). The J segment lost 6 bases and the V segment lost 5 bases, leaving 7 bases of the junction unmatched. This CDR3 has 14 residues.

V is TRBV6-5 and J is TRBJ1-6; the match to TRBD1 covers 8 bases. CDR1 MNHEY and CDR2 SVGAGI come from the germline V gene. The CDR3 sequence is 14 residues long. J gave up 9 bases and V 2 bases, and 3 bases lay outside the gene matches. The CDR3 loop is CASSYQGAGSPLHF. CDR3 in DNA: TGTGCCAGCAGTTACCAGGGGGCGGGTTCACCCCTCCACTTT.

CDR3 nucleotides: TGCGCCAGCGATCAGGGGGCGGGTTACAATGAGCAGTTCTTC. This encodes CASDQGAGYNEQFF. The gene calls are TRBV5-1 and TRBJ2-1, with 8 nucleotides matching TRBD1. The V and J ends lost 7 bases and 4 bases, in that order; junction bases with no gene match: 7. In germline, CDR1 is SGHRS, CDR2 YFSETQ. There are 14 residues in the CDR3.

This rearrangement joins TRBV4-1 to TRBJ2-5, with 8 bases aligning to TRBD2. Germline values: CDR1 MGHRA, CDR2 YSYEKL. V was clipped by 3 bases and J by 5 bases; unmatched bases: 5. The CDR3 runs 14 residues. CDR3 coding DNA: TGCGCCAGCAGCCAGGGACTAGTAAGGGAGACCCAGTACTTC. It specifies CASSQGLVRETQYF.

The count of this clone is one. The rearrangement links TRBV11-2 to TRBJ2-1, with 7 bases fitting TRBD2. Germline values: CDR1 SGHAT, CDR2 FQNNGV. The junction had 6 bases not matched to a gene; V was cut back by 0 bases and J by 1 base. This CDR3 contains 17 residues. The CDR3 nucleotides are TGTGCCAGCAGCTTAGACCCGGGAGGAGGGTCCTACAATGAGCAGTTCTTC. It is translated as CASSLDPGGGSYNEQFF.

CDR3 amino acids: CASSLDGRQGQYF. The CDR3 nucleotides are TGTGCCAGCAGCTTGGACGGCCGGCAGGGCCAGTACTTC. The genes are TRBV5-4 and TRBJ2-5; weak D call: TRBD1 (5 bases). Germline lookup yields CDR1 SGHNT and CDR2 YYREEE (reference sequence). CDR3 length: 13 amino acids. The V end lost 0 bases, the J end lost 10 bases, and 13 bases lay between the germline ends.

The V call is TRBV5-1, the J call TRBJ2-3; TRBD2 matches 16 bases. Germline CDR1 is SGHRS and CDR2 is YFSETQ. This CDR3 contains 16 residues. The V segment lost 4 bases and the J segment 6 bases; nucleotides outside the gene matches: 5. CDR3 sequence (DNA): TGCGCCAGCAGCGCAGGGACTAGCGGGAGGGCTGATACGCAGTATTTT. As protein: CASSAGTSGRADTQYF.

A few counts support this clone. The CDR3 DNA sequence: TGTGCCAGCAGCTTAGTGGCTAGAGGGGAGCAGTTCTTC. Translation gives CASSLVARGEQFF. The V and J genes are TRBV7-2 and TRBJ2-1, with a possible D match to TRBD2 (5 bases). Germline lookup yields CDR1 SGHTA and CDR2 FQGNSA. The CDR3 consists of 13 residues. Trimming left V 1 base short and J 10 bases short, with 11 bases between. Supplemented by reference TRBV7-2 and TRBJ2-1, the full variable domain reads GAGVSQSPSNKVTEKGKDVELRCDPISGHTALYWYRQSLGQGLEFLIYFQGNSAPDKSGLPSDRFSAERTGGSVSTLTIQRTQQEDSAVYLCASSLVARGEQFFGPGTRLTVL.

CDR3 nucleotides: TGTGCCAGCAGCACTGGACTCTCCAATGAGCAGTTCTTC. The encoded protein is CASSTGLSNEQFF. The rearrangement joins TRBV7-6 to TRBJ2-1, with a tentative D call TRBD2 (5 bases). There are 13 residues in the CDR3. Germline loops: CDR1 SGHVS, CDR2 FNYEAQ. Trimming removed 5 bases at V and 6 bases at J, with 11 bases between.

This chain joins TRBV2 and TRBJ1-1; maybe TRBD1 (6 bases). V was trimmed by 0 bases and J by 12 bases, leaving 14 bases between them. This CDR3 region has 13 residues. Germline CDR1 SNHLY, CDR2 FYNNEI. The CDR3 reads CASSEARQGLTFF. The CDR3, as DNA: TGTGCCAGCAGTGAAGCGCGGCAGGGGTTGACTTTCTTT.

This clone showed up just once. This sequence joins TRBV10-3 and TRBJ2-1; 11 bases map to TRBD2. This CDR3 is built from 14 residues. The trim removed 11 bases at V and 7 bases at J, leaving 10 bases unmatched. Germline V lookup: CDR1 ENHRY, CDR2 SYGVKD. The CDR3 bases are TGTGCCGCCCGGACTAGCGGGTCCTTTAATGAGCAGTTCTTC. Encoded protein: CAARTSGSFNEQFF.